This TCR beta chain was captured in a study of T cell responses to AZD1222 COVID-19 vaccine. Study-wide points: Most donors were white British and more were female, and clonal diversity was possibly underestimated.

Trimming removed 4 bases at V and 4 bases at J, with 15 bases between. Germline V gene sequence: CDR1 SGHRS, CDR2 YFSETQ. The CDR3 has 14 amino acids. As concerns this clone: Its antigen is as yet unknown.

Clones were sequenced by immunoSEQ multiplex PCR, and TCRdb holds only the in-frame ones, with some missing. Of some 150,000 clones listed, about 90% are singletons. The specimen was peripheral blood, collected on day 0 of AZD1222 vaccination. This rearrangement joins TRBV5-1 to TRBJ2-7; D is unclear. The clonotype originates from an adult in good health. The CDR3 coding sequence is TGCGCCAGCAGCCCAGCTCAGGTACGTTACGAGCAGTACTTC. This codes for CASSPAQVRYEQYF.